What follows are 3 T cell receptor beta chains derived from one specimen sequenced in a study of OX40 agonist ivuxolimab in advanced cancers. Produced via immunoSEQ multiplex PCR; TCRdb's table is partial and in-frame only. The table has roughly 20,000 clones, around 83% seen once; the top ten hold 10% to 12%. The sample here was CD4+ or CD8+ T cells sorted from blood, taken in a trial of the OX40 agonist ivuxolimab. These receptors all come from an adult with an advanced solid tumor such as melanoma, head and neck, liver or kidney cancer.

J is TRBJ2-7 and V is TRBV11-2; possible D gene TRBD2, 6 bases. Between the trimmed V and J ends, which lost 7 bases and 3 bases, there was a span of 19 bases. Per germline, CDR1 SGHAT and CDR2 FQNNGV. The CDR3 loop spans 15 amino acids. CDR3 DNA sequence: TGTGCCAGCACGGGACCTAGCGAATCCTTCTACGAGCAGTACTTC. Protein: CASTGPSESFYEQYF.

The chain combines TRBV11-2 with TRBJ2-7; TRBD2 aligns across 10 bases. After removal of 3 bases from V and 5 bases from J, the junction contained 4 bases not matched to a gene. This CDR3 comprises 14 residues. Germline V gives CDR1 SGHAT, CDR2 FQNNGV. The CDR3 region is CASSFSGRIDEQYF. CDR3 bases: TGTGCCAGCAGCTTTAGCGGGAGGATCGACGAGCAGTACTTC.

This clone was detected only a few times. The CDR3, as DNA: TGTGCCAGCAGCCCCGGGACAGGGGGCTTCGAGCAGTACTTC. Translating it yields CASSPGTGGFEQYF. J is TRBJ2-7 and V is TRBV5-6; TRBD1 aligns across 12 bases. The CDR3 sequence is 14 residues long. Germline V gives CDR1 SGHDT, CDR2 YYEEEE. The junction had 5 bases not matched to a gene; V was cut back by 4 bases and J by 6 bases.